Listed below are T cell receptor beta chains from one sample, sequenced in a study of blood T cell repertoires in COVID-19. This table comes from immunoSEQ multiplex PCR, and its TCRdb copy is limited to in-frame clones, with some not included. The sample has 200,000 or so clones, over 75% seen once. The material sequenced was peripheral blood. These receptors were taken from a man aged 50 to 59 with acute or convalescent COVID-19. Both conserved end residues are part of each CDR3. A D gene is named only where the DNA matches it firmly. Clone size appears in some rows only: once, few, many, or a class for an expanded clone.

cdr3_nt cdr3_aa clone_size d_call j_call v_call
TGTGCCAGCAGCAAGGGGGCCCCACGAGAGACCCAGTACTTC CASSKGAPRETQYF NA TRBD1 TRBJ2-5 TRBV5-8
TGTGCCAGCAGTTTTAACGGGGAAGCCTACGAGCAGTACTTC CASSFNGEAYEQYF NA NA TRBJ2-7 TRBV27
TGTGCTATTCCCCGTTCAGCTGAAGCTTTCTTT CAIPRSAEAFF NA NA TRBJ1-1 TRBV6-4
TGCGCCAGCAGCGCCGGACAGGGAAGCAATCAGCCCCAGCATTTT CASSAGQGSNQPQHF NA TRBD1 TRBJ1-5 TRBV5-1
TGTGCCAGCAGTGCCACAGGGCTAAACGCGGGTATCTATGGCTACACCTTC CASSATGLNAGIYGYTF NA NA TRBJ1-2 TRBV6-1
TGTGCCAGCAGCCCAGATAGCGGGGTCCTCTACGAGCAGTACTTC CASSPDSGVLYEQYF NA TRBD2 TRBJ2-7 TRBV5-4
TGTGCCAGCTCACCAGAAGCGGCCGCGAACTATGGCTACACCTTC CASSPEAAANYGYTF NA NA TRBJ1-2 TRBV18
TGTGCCAGCTCCCCTGCAGCGGTGAACACCGGGGAGCTGTTTTTT CASSPAAVNTGELFF NA NA TRBJ2-2 TRBV18
TGTGCCAGCAGCTTCTTCAGGGGTTTTCGTAATTCACCCCTCCACTTT CASSFFRGFRNSPLHF NA NA TRBJ1-6 TRBV12-1
TGTGCCAGCAGCCAGGGACAGGGGGGCCTCACCGGGGAGCTGTTTTTT CASSQGQGGLTGELFF NA TRBD1 TRBJ2-2 TRBV6-2/TRBV6-3
TGCGCCAGCAGCTTGGACGGGGGCTCTGGAAACACCATATATTTT CASSLDGGSGNTIYF once NA TRBJ1-3 TRBV5-1
TGCGCCAGCAGGGTGGGACAGGGTTACAATGAGCAGTTCTTC CASRVGQGYNEQFF once TRBD1 TRBJ2-1 TRBV5-1
TGCAGCGTAGACAGGGTGGGCACTGAAGCTTTCTTT CSVDRVGTEAFF NA TRBD1 TRBJ1-1 TRBV29-1
TGTGCCAGCAGTTTAGACAGTCCACCCTATGGCTACACCTTC CASSLDSPPYGYTF NA NA TRBJ1-2 TRBV6-5
TGCGCCAGCAGCTCGCCGGGACTTAGGACTAATTCACCCCTCCACTTT CASSSPGLRTNSPLHF NA NA TRBJ1-6 TRBV5-1
TGTGCCATCAGTGATCCGACTAGCGGGGTCACCGGGGAGCTGTTTTTT CAISDPTSGVTGELFF NA TRBD2 TRBJ2-2 TRBV10-3
TGTGCCAGTAGGACTTGGGACAGGGAGGGTCTTTTCTTT CASRTWDREGLFF few TRBD1 TRBJ1-1 TRBV19
TGCGCCAGCAGCTACACTGGGCTCGGGAATGGCTACACCTTC CASSYTGLGNGYTF NA NA TRBJ1-2 TRBV5-1
TGTGCCACCAGTGACTCGAGCTCCTACAATGAGCAGTTCTTC CATSDSSSYNEQFF NA NA TRBJ2-1 TRBV24-1
TGCGCCAGCAGTGAGCGCGGTCCCTATAATTCACCCCTCCACTTT CASSERGPYNSPLHF few NA TRBJ1-6 TRBV10-2
TGTGCCAGTAGTATAGAGGAGCGGACAGGGAACACTGAAGCTTTCTTT CASSIEERTGNTEAFF once TRBD1 TRBJ1-1 TRBV19
TGTGCCAGCAGCAATAGGGGAGGACAGGGGGTTCATATCGGGGAGCTGTTTTTT CASSNRGGQGVHIGELFF NA NA TRBJ2-2 TRBV21-1
TGCAGCGTTGGGACAGGACCGGAGGGTCCTGGCTACACCTTC CSVGTGPEGPGYTF NA TRBD1 TRBJ1-2 TRBV29-1
TGTGCCAGCAGCGTGGCAGGGAACTCTGGAAACACCATATATTTT CASSVAGNSGNTIYF NA NA TRBJ1-3 TRBV9